This note documents a single TCR beta chain sequence. Its antigen is as yet unknown. This record belongs to a study of brain T cells in children with intractable seizures. In germline, CDR1 is SGDLS, CDR2 YYNGEE. With 3 bases removed from V and 1 base from J, the gap between germline ends came to 24 bases. The CDR3 consists of 19 residues. Produced via immunoSEQ multiplex PCR; TCRdb's table is partial and in-frame only. In the table there are under 150,000 clones, approximately 94% of which are singletons. Study-level findings and limits: HCMV serostatus was not known, and viral specificity came from CDR3 similarity only.

This receptor was taken from a boy younger than two with hemimegalencephaly and intractable seizures. The material sequenced was peripheral blood, taken at surgery. This rearrangement joins TRBV9 to TRBJ2-3; tentative D call: TRBD1 (5 bases). Here the CDR3 DNA reads TGTGCCAGCAGCGGTCCGTCTCTATCAGGGTCGGTAGGCACAGATACGCAGTATTTT. It codes for CASSGPSLSGSVGTDTQYF.